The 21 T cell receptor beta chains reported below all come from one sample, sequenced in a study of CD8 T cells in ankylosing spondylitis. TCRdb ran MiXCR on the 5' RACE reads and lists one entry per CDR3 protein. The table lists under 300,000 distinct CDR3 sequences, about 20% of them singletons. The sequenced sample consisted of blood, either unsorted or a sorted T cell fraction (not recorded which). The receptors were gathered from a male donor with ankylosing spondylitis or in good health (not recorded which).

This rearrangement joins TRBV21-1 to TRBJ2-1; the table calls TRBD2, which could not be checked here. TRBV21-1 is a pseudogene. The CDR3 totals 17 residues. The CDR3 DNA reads TGTGCCAGCAGGGTCGGGACTAGCGGGAGGGCCACCAATGAGCAGTTCTTC. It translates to CASRVGTSGRATNEQFF.

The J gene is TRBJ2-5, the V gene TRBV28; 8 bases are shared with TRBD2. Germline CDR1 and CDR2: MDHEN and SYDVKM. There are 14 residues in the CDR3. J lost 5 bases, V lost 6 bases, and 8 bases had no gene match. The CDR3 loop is CASRSTSAHETQYF. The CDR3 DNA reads TGTGCCAGCAGATCGACTAGCGCACACGAGACCCAGTACTTC.

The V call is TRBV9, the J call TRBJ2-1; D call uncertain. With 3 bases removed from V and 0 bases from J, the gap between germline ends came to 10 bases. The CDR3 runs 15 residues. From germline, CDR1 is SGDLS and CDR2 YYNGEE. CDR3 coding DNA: TGTGCCAGCAGCGCCGCATTGAGCTCCTACAATGAGCAGTTCTTC. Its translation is CASSAALSSYNEQFF.

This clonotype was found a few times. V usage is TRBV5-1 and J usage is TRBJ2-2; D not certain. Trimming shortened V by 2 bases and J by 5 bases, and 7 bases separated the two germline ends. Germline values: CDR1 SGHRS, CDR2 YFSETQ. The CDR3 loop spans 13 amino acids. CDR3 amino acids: CASSFTGTGELFF. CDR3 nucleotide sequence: TGCGCCAGCAGCTTCACTGGGACCGGGGAGCTGTTTTTT.

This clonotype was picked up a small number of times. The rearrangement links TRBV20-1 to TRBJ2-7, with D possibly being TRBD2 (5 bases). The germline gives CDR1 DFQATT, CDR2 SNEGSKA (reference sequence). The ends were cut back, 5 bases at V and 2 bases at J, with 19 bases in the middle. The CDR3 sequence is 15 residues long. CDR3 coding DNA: TGCAGTGCTCACACCCTAGCAGGCGACACCTACGAGCAGTACTTC. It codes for CSAHTLAGDTYEQYF.

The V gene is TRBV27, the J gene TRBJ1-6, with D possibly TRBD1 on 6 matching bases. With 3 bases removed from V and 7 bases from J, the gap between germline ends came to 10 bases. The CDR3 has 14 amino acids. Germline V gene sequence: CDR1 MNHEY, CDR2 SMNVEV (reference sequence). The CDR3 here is CASSFGQGNSPLHF. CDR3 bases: TGTGCCAGCAGTTTTGGGCAGGGGAATTCACCCCTCCACTTT.

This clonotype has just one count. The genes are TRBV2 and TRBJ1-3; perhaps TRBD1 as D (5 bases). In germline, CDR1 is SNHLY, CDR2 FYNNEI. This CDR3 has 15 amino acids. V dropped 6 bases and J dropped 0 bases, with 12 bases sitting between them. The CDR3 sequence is CASSGDRDSGNTIYF. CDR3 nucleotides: TGTGCCAGCAGCGGGGACCGCGACTCTGGAAACACCATATATTTT.

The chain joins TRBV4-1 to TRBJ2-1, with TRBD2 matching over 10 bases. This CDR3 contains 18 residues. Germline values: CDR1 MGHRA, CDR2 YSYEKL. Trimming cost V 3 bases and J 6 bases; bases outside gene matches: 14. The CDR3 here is CASSHTPQGLAYLNEQFF. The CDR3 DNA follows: TGCGCCAGCAGCCATACTCCCCAGGGACTAGCGTACCTCAATGAGCAGTTCTTC.

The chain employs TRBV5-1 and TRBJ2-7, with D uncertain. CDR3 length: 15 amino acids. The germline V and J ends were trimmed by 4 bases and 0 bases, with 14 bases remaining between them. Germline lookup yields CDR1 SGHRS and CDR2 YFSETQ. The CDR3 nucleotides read TGCGCCAGCAGCCACCACCTTCAGAGCTCCTACGAGCAGTACTTC. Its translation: CASSHHLQSSYEQYF.

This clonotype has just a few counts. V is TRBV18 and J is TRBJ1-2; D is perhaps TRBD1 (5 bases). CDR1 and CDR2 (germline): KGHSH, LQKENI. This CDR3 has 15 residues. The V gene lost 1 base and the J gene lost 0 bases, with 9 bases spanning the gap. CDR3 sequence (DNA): TGTGCCAGCTCACCACTCGACAGCACTAACTATGGCTACACCTTC. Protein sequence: CASSPLDSTNYGYTF.

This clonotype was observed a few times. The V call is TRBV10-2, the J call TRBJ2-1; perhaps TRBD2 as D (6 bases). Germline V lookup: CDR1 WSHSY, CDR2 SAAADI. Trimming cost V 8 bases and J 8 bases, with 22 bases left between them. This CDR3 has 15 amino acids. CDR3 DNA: TGCGCCAGCCTAGAGCGACTGGGCGGGATGGATGAGCAGTTCTTC. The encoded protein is CASLERLGGMDEQFF.

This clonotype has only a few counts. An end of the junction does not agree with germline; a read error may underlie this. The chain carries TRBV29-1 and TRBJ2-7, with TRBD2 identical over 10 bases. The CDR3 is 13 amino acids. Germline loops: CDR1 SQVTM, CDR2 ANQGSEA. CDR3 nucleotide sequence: TGCAGCGTTGAAGACCCTAGCGGGAGAGGGGGCGCCTTC. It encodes CSVEDPSGRGGAF.

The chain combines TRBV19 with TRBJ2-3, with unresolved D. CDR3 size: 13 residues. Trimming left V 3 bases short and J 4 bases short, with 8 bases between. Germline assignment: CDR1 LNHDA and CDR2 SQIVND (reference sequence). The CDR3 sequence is CASSILGSDTQYF. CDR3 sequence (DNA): TGTGCCAGTAGTATCCTGGGGTCAGATACGCAGTATTTT.

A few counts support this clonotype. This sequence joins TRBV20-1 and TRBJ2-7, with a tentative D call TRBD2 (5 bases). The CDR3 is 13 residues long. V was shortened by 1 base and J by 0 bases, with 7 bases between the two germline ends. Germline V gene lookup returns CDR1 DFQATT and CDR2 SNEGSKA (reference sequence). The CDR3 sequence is CSARAGGSYEQYF. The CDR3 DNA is TGCAGTGCTAGAGCCGGAGGCTCCTACGAGCAGTACTTC.

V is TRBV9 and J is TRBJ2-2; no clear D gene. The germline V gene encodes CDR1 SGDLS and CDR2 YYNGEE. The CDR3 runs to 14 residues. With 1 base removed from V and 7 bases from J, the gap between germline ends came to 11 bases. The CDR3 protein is CASSVISRYGELFF. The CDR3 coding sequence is TGTGCCAGCAGCGTAATCAGTCGGTACGGGGAGCTGTTTTTT.

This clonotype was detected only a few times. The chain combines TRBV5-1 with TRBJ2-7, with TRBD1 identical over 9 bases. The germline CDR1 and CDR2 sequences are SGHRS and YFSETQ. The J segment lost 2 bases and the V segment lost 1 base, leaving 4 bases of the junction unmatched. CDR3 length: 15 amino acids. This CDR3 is CASSLYWDRAYEQYF. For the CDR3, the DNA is TGCGCCAGCAGCTTGTATTGGGACAGGGCCTACGAGCAGTACTTC.

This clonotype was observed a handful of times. The CDR3 here is CASSVDYINEQFF. The DNA for the CDR3 is TGTGCCAGCAGCGTAGACTATATCAATGAGCAGTTCTTC. V and J are TRBV9 and TRBJ2-1; unclear D gene. This CDR3 is 13 amino acids long. Germline V gives CDR1 SGDLS, CDR2 YYNGEE. The V end lost 0 bases, the J end lost 6 bases, and 7 bases lay between the germline ends.

The CDR3 DNA reads TGCGCCAGCAGCGCATTCGACAGGGGACACGACGAGCAGTACTTC. This codes for CASSAFDRGHDEQYF. The V call is TRBV5-1, the J call TRBJ2-7; TRBD1 matches at 8 bases. With V trimmed by 4 bases and J by 5 bases, 11 bases remained unmatched. The CDR3 has 15 residues. In germline, CDR1 is SGHRS, CDR2 YFSETQ.

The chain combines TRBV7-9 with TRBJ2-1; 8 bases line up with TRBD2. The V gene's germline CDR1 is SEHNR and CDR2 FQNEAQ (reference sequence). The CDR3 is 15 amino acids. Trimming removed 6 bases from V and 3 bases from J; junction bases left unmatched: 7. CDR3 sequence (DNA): TGTGCCAGCAGTGATAGCGGGACATACTACAATGAGCAGTTCTTC. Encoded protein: CASSDSGTYYNEQFF.

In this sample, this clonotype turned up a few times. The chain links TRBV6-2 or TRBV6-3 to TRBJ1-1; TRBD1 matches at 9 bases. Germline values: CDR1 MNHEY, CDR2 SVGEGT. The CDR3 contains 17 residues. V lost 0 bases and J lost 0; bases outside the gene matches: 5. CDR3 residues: CASSYSGTGRVNTEAFF. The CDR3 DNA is TGTGCCAGCAGTTACTCCGGGACAGGGAGGGTGAACACTGAAGCTTTCTTT.

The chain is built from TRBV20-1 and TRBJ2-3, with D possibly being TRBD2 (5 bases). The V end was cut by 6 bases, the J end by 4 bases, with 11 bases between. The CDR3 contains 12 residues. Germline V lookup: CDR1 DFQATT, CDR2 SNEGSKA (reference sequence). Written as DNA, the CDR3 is TGCAGTGCCAATCTAGCTGCAGATACGCAGTATTTT. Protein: CSANLAADTQYF.